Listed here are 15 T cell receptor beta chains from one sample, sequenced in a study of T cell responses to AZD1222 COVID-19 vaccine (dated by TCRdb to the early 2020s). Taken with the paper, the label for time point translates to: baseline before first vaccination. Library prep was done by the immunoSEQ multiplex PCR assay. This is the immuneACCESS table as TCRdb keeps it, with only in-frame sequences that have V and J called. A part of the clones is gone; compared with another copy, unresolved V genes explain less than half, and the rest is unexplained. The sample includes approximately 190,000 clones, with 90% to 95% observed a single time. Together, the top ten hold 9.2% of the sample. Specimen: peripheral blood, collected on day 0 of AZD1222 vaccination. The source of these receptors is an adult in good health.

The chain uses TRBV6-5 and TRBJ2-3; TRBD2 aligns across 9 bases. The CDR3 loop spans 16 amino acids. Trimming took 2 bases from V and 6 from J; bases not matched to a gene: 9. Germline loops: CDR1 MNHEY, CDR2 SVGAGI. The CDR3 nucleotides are TGTGCCAGCAGTTACGATTTGGCGGGAGGGGTGGATACGCAGTATTTT. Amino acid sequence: CASSYDLAGGVDTQYF.

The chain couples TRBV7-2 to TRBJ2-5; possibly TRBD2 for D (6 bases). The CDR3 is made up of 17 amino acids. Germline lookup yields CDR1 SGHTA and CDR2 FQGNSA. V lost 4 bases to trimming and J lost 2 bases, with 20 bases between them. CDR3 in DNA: TGTGCCAGCAGCTACTCTGGGGGACCCGGAGGGCAAGAGACCCAGTACTTC. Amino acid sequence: CASSYSGGPGGQETQYF.

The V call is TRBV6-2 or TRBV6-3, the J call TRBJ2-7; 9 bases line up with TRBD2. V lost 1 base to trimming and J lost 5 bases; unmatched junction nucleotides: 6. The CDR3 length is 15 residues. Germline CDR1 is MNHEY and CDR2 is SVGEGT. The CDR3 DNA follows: TGTGCCAGCAGTTACTTTAGCGGGAGCCGGAACGAGCAGTACTTC. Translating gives CASSYFSGSRNEQYF.

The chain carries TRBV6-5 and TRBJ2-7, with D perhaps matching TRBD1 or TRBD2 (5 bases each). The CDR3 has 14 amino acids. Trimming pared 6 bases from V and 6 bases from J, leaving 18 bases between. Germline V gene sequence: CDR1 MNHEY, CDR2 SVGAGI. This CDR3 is CASRSGLEGTEQYF. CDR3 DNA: TGTGCCAGCAGAAGCGGACTCGAGGGGACCGAGCAGTACTTC.

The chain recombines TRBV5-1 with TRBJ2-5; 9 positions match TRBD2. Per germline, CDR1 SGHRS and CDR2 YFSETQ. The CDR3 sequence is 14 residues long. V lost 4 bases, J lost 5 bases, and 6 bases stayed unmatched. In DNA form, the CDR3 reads TGCGCCAGCAGCCCTAGCGGGAAGTGGGAGACCCAGTACTTC. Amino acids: CASSPSGKWETQYF.

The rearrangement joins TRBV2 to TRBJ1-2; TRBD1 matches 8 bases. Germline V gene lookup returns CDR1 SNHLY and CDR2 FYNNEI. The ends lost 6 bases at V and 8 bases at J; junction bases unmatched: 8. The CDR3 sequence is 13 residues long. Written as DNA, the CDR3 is TGTGCCAGCAGCGACGGACAGGGACGAGGCTACACCTTC. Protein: CASSDGQGRGYTF.

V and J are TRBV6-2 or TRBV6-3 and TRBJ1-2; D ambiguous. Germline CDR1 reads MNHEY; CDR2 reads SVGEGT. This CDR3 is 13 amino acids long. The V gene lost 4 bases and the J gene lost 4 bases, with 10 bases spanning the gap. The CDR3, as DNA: TGTGCCAGCAGTTTCGGCGGGAGCTATGGCTACACCTTC. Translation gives CASSFGGSYGYTF.

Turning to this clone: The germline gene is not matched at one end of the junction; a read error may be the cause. CDR3 sequence: CSAVDGYTF. The CDR3 coding sequence is TGCAGTGCTGTCGATGGTTACACCTTC. The gene calls are TRBV20-1 and TRBJ1-2; no definite D call. This CDR3 comprises 9 residues. Germline V lookup: CDR1 DFQATT, CDR2 SNEGSKA (reference sequence).

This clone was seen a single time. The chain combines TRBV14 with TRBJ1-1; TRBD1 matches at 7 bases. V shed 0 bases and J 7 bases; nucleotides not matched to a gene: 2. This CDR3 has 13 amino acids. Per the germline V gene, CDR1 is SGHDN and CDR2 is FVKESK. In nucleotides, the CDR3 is TGTGCCAGCAGCCAAGATCAGGGGGTTGAAGCTTTCTTT. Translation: CASSQDQGVEAFF.

The CDR3 loop reads CASSVGEQVFEAFF. The DNA for the CDR3 is TGTGCCAGCAGCGTTGGAGAGCAAGTATTTGAAGCTTTCTTT. The chain is built from TRBV9 and TRBJ1-1; D remains ambiguous. Germline V gene lookup returns CDR1 SGDLS and CDR2 YYNGEE. Trimming left V 2 bases short and J 7 bases short, with 15 bases between. This CDR3 is built from 14 residues.

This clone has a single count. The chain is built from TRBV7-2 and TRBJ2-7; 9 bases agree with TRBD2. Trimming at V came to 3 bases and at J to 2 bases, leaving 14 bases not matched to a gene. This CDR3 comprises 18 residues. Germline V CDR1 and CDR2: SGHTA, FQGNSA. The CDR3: CASSLRLAEAKFTYEQYF. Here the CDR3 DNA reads TGTGCCAGCAGCTTGAGACTAGCGGAAGCCAAATTTACCTACGAGCAGTACTTC.

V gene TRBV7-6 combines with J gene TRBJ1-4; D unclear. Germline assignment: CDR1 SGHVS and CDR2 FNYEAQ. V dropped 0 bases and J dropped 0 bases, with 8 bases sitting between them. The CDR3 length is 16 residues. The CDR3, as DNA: TGTGCCAGCAGCTTAGCACTGGTTGCAACTAATGAAAAACTGTTTTTT. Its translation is CASSLALVATNEKLFF.

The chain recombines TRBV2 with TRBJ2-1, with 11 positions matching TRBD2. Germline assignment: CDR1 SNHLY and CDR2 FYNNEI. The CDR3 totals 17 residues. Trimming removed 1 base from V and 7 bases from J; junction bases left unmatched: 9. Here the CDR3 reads CASSEVLAGETGNEQFF. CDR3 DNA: TGTGCCAGCAGTGAAGTACTAGCGGGAGAGACCGGGAATGAGCAGTTCTTC.

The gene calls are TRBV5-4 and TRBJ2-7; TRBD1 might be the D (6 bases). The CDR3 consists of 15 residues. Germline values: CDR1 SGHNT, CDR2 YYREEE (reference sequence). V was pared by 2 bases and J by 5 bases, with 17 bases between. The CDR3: CASSFSTGSDDEQYF. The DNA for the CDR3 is TGTGCCAGCAGCTTCTCGACAGGATCGGATGACGAGCAGTACTTC.

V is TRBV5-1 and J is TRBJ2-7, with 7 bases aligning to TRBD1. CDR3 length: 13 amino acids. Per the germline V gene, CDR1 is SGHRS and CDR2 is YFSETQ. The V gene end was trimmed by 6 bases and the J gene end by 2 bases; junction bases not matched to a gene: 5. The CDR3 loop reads CASTPTGTYEQYF. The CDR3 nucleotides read TGCGCCAGCACTCCGACAGGGACCTACGAGCAGTACTTC.